Listed here is a single T cell receptor beta chain. Its recognized antigen is unknown. It has no much larger one-base neighbor in the sample; base qualities were not kept. V loses 2 bases of germline sequence and J loses 5 bases, and the interval between the two ends is 10 bases. The cysteine opens and the phenylalanine closes a CDR3 of 14 amino acids. This entry keeps only the CDR3 DNA: 42 bases, framed from base 1. Via the germline V gene, CDR1 is KGHSH and CDR2 LQKENI. This record comes from a study of blood T cell repertoires in COVID-19 (dated by TCRdb to about 2020). Describing the broader study: Samples covering the acute and convalescent phases of COVID-19 were provided by collaborators in the United States, Italy and Spain. The material from the prospective study consisted of cDNA or gDNA derived from T cells, B-cell-depleted T cells, or PBMCs. HLA class I and class II types, where available, came from metadata supplied by the sample provider rather than from assay-based typing. The dataset comprised deeply sampled blood TCRbeta repertoires from subjects exposed to, actively infected with, or recovered from COVID-19. A freely available public database, intended as a resource for researchers studying the immune response to SARS-CoV-2, is where the repertoires were released. The samples were drawn from the first 160 participants of the ongoing ImmuneRACE study and from some 1,300 subjects provided by 6 global collaborators. Sample metadata almost always included a de-identified subject ID, COVID-19 status, age in years and sex.

General findings and caveats noted by the study authors: The amount of clinical and demographic metadata varied by source and participant and was provided uncurated.

Whole blood was collected in K2EDTA tubes by collaborating institutions according to the institutions' own protocols. For TCRbeta analysis, collaborators shipped samples in one of three forms: frozen whole blood, isolated PBMCs, or DNA extracted from either of those sample types. The immunoSEQ Assay, a bias-controlled multiplex PCR, was used to amplify TCRbeta CDR3 regions from genomic DNA. The published analysis was carried out like this. Nucleated cell counts per sample were estimated from amplification of reference gene primers within the assay. Sequence reads were collapsed and filtered to measure the absolute abundance of every unique TCRbeta CDR3 rearrangement. For each sample, productive Simpson clonality was calculated as the square root of Simpson's diversity index across productive rearrangements. TCRdb stores this immuneACCESS table with in-frame sequences only. Part of the clones is absent; in the studies checked, under half of the shortfall reflects unresolved V genes, and no reason is known for the rest. The V and J calls and clone size come from that table; D and trimming were worked out from the DNA. Present in this sample are about 400,000 clones, roughly 90% of which were seen just once. The ten largest clones take up 1.4% of the sample.

Sequenced material: peripheral blood. Recombination connected TRBV18 to TRBJ1-5; possibly the D gene is TRBD1, per 5 matching bases. This TCR was sampled from a woman between 25 and 40 years old with active or convalescent COVID-19. The CDR3 sequence is CASSPGAGYQPQHF. The nucleotide sequence is TGTGCCAGCTCACCAGGGGCCGGGTATCAGCCCCAGCATTTT.